This T cell receptor (beta chain) was found in a study of T-cell reconstitution after alpha-beta-depleted transplantation in children. Whole-study results and caveats: Reportedly, only several hundred clones from non-depleted graft cells drove alpha-beta T-cell counts at about two months. Surviving recipient cells, namely T cells and thymic progenitors, were the source of high day-60 TCRbeta diversity in some patients. Newly produced T cells mostly accounted for T-cell counts and diversity one year post-transplant.

Unique molecular identifiers featured in how the TCRbeta library was prepared. TCRdb reprocessed the PCR reads with MiXCR, giving one entry per CDR3 protein. The table shows about 160,000 distinct CDR3 sequences, with around 10% occurring only once. In its sample, this clonotype was seen many times. Antigen specificity is unknown. Trimming removed 2 bases at V and 6 bases at J, with 16 bases between. This CDR3 is 15 amino acids long. Germline CDR1 is MNHEY and CDR2 is SVGAGI. The J gene is TRBJ1-2, the V gene TRBV6-5; the D gene is possibly TRBD1 (6 bases). This receptor was identified in a boy aged 2 to 10 with acute myeloid leukemia, due to receive a stem cell transplant. The specimen was PBMCs, collected before TCRalphabeta/CD19-depleted stem cell transplant. The CDR3, as DNA: TGTGCCAGCAGTTACCCGACTCCCGGGACAAATGGCTACACCTTC. It is translated as CASSYPTPGTNGYTF.